The next 20 T cell receptor beta chains were all read from a single sample in a study of T cell changes during pregnancy in multiple sclerosis. The repertoire was sequenced with immunoSEQ multiplex PCR; TCRdb's copy has only in-frame clones and lacks some. The table shows tens of thousands of clones, with about 92% occurring only once. Sequencing used peripheral blood, obtained in the second trimester of pregnancy. The source of these receptors is a female donor with multiple sclerosis, enrolled in a pregnancy study.

This clone occurred a few times. The chain combines TRBV28 with TRBJ1-1; tentatively, D is TRBD1 (5 bases). The CDR3 extends over 13 amino acids. Trimming left V 7 bases short and J 2 bases short, with 11 bases between. In germline, CDR1 is MDHEN, CDR2 SYDVKM. This CDR3 is CASIRGSNTEAFF. In DNA, the CDR3 is TGTGCCAGCATAAGGGGTAGTAACACTGAAGCTTTCTTT.

The chain is built from TRBV7-2 and TRBJ2-3; maybe TRBD1 (6 bases). V gave up 4 bases and J gave up 4 bases, with 18 bases separating them. The CDR3 has 16 residues. Germline V gene lookup returns CDR1 SGHTA and CDR2 FQGNSA. In DNA, the CDR3 is TGTGCCAGCAGCTCCCCCTTGGGGGCGTTCGCAGATACGCAGTATTTT. Protein sequence: CASSSPLGAFADTQYF.

V is TRBV12-2 and J is TRBJ2-7; the DNA was not used to check the table's D call, TRBD1. TRBV12-2 is listed as a pseudogene. CDR3 length: 15 residues. CDR3 nucleotides: TGTGCAACCTACATTAGGGGGAACTACTCCTACGAGCAGTACTTC. Protein product: CATYIRGNYSYEQYF.

CDR3 DNA: TGTGCCAGCAGCCAAGATCGACTAGCGGGAGGTGGAGGTGAGCAGTTCTTC. It encodes CASSQDRLAGGGGEQFF. The chain employs TRBV14 and TRBJ2-1, with 13 bases matching TRBD2. The CDR3 loop spans 17 amino acids. CDR1 and CDR2 (germline): SGHDN, FVKESK. With V trimmed by 0 bases and J by 9 bases, 8 bases remained unmatched. Variable domain in full (rest from reference TRBV14 and TRBJ2-1): EAGVTQFPSHSVIEKGQTVTLRCDPISGHDNLYWYRRVMGKEIKFLLHFVKESKQDESGMPNNRFLAERTGGTYSTLKVQPAELEDSGVYFCASSQDRLAGGGGEQFFGPGTRLTVL.

The genes are TRBV28 and TRBJ2-5, with D tentatively TRBD1 (6 bases). V lost 6 bases, J lost 0 bases, and 17 bases lay in between. The CDR3 length is 16 residues. The germline V gene encodes CDR1 MDHEN and CDR2 SYDVKM. Here the CDR3 DNA reads TGTGCCAGCAGCCTAAACCCCGACAGGAACCAAGAGACCCAGTACTTC. As protein: CASSLNPDRNQETQYF. The entire variable domain, with the rest obtained from reference TRBV28 and TRBJ2-5, is as follows: DVKVTQSSRYLVKRTGEKVFLECVQDMDHENMFWYRQDPGLGLRLIYFSYDVKMKEKGDIPEGYSVSREKKERFSLILESASTNQTSMYLCASSLNPDRNQETQYFGPGTRLLVL.

V usage is TRBV5-1 and J usage is TRBJ2-7; 8 bases agree with TRBD1. Germline-derived CDR1 and CDR2 are SGHRS and YFSETQ. The CDR3 is 15 residues long. The J segment lost 4 bases and the V segment lost 4 bases, leaving 10 bases of the junction unmatched. CDR3 region: CASSTYPGTGYEQYF. CDR3 DNA sequence: TGCGCCAGCAGCACCTACCCCGGGACAGGTTACGAGCAGTACTTC.

This clone showed up just once. The J gene is TRBJ2-3, the V gene TRBV19; TRBD2 aligns across 9 bases. The CDR3 consists of 17 residues. CDR1 and CDR2 from the germline V gene are LNHDA and SQIVND (reference sequence). Germline trimming cut 3 bases from V and 2 bases from J; bases unmatched to any gene: 9. This CDR3 reads CASSISGTSQSTDTQYF. DNA for the CDR3: TGTGCCAGTAGTATTTCTGGGACTAGCCAATCCACAGATACGCAGTATTTT.

The chain is built from TRBV6-5 and TRBJ2-7, with 7 bases matching TRBD2. The CDR3 is 14 amino acids. With V trimmed by 0 bases and J by 3 bases, 2 bases remained unmatched. The germline V gene encodes CDR1 MNHEY and CDR2 SVGAGI. The CDR3: CASSYSGGNYEQYF. CDR3 DNA sequence: TGTGCCAGCAGTTACTCGGGAGGGAACTACGAGCAGTACTTC.

This clone has only one observation. This chain links TRBV7-9 with TRBJ1-5; TRBD1 matches at 12 bases. Germline loops: CDR1 SEHNR, CDR2 FQNEAQ (reference sequence). Trimming at V came to 5 bases and at J to 1 base, leaving 6 bases not matched to a gene. This CDR3 is built from 17 residues. Written as DNA, the CDR3 is TGTGCCAGCAGCCAGGGACAGGGGGCTCAAAGCAATCAGCCCCAGCATTTT. Translation gives CASSQGQGAQSNQPQHF.

The genes are TRBV7-3 and TRBJ2-5, with D possibly TRBD1 on 6 matching bases. V was shortened by 5 bases and J by 4 bases, with 11 bases between the two germline ends. CDR3 size: 13 residues. The germline CDR1 and CDR2 sequences are SGHTA and FQGTGA. As DNA, the CDR3 is TGTGCCAGCAGCCCAACAGGGACAGAGACCCAGTACTTC. Protein sequence: CASSPTGTETQYF.

The J gene is TRBJ2-7, the V gene TRBV14; 8 nucleotides line up with TRBD1. Trimming removed 5 bases from V and 6 bases from J; junction bases left unmatched: 12. There are 15 residues in the CDR3. Germline CDR1 reads SGHDN; CDR2 reads FVKESK. In DNA form, the CDR3 reads TGTGCCAGCAGCTCCACTGGCAGGGGGCGCCGCGAGCAGTACTTC. Amino acids: CASSSTGRGRREQYF.

The V gene is TRBV7-9, the J gene TRBJ2-7; 7 nucleotides line up with TRBD1. The CDR3 totals 13 residues. V gave up 4 bases and J gave up 3 bases; unmatched junction bases: 3. CDR1 is SEHNR and CDR2 is FQNEAQ in the germline V gene (reference sequence). The CDR3 DNA reads TGTGCCAGCAGCTCGACAGGGAGCTACGAGCAGTACTTC. Its protein is CASSSTGSYEQYF.

V and J are TRBV19 and TRBJ1-1, with D possibly matching TRBD1 (5 bases). The germline V gene encodes CDR1 LNHDA and CDR2 SQIVND (reference sequence). V was trimmed by 1 base and J by 3 bases, leaving 18 bases between them. The CDR3 contains 17 residues. The CDR3 sequence is CASSIVSGLETDTEAFF. The DNA of the CDR3 is TGTGCCAGTAGTATAGTCTCAGGGCTCGAAACGGACACTGAAGCTTTCTTT.

The J gene is TRBJ2-5, the V gene TRBV11-2; 10 bases agree with TRBD2. The V gene end was trimmed by 1 base and the J gene end by 4 bases; junction bases not matched to a gene: 6. This CDR3 spans 16 amino acids. CDR1 is SGHAT, CDR2 FQNNGV, per germline. As DNA, the CDR3 is TGTGCCAGCAGCTTAGGCCTAGCGGGAGTGTCAGAGACCCAGTACTTC. Translated, it gives CASSLGLAGVSETQYF.

This chain links TRBV10-3 with TRBJ1-1; possible D gene TRBD1, 6 bases. Trimming removed 5 bases from V and 5 bases from J, with 9 bases in between. Germline loops: CDR1 ENHRY, CDR2 SYGVKD. The CDR3 runs 12 residues. CDR3 sequence reads: CAISPGETEAFF. The DNA of the CDR3 is TGTGCCATCAGTCCAGGGGAGACTGAAGCTTTCTTT.

V is TRBV18 and J is TRBJ1-1; D possibly corresponds to TRBD1 (6 bases). The germline V gene encodes CDR1 KGHSH and CDR2 LQKENI. The CDR3 totals 14 residues. Trimming took 5 bases from V and 1 from J, leaving 11 bases between them. CDR3 DNA sequence: TGTGCCAGCTCAAAACAGGGACAGAACACTGAAGCTTTCTTT. It encodes CASSKQGQNTEAFF.

This sequence joins TRBV5-4 and TRBJ1-1; D uncertain. The CDR3 length is 13 residues. Trimming shortened V by 2 bases and J by 4 bases, and 9 bases separated the two germline ends. CDR1 is SGHNT and CDR2 is YYREEE in the germline V gene (reference sequence). The CDR3 DNA sequence: TGTGCCAGCAGCTTAGGGAGCGGCACTGAAGCTTTCTTT. This encodes CASSLGSGTEAFF.

The chain combines TRBV15 with TRBJ1-1; D uncertain. The germline CDR1 and CDR2 sequences are LNHNV and YYDKDF (reference sequence). V shed 2 bases and J shed 0 bases, with 13 bases lying between them. The CDR3 sequence is 16 residues long. The CDR3 region is CATSRPLDFLNTEAFF. The CDR3 DNA is TGTGCCACCAGCAGACCCTTGGACTTCTTGAACACTGAAGCTTTCTTT.

The rearrangement links TRBV18 to TRBJ2-7; D might be TRBD1 (6 bases). Trimming shortened V by 3 bases and J by 4 bases, and 13 bases separated the two germline ends. Germline lookup yields CDR1 KGHSH and CDR2 LQKENI. The CDR3 consists of 14 residues. CDR3 sequence: CASSPKGDGYEQYF. In DNA, the CDR3 is TGTGCCAGCTCACCGAAGGGGGACGGATACGAGCAGTACTTC. Full variable domain (remainder filled in from reference TRBV18 and TRBJ2-7): NAGVMQNPRHLVRRRGQEARLRCSPMKGHSHVYWYRQLPEEGLKFMVYLQKENIIDESGMPKERFSAEFPKEGPSILRIQQVVRGDSAAYFCASSPKGDGYEQYFGPGTRLTVT.

This chain links TRBV2 with TRBJ1-5; tentative D call: TRBD1 (6 bases). Germline V gives CDR1 SNHLY, CDR2 FYNNEI. The V end lost 3 bases, the J end lost 1 base, and 10 bases lay between the germline ends. The CDR3 totals 15 residues. The CDR3 bases are TGTGCCAGCAGTGATCAGGGGTTAAGCAATCAGCCCCAGCATTTT. Encoded protein: CASSDQGLSNQPQHF.